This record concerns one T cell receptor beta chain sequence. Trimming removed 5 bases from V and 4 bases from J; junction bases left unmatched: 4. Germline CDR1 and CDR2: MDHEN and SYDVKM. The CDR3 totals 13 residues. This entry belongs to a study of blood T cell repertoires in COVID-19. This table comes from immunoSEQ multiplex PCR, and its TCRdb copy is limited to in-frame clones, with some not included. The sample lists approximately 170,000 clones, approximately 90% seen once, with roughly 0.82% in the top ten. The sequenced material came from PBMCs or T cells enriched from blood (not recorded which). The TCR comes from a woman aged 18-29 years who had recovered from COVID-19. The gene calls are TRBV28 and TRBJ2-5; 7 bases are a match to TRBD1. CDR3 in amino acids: CASSRGGGETQYF. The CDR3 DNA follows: TGTGCCAGCAGTAGAGGGGGCGGAGAGACCCAGTACTTC.